A few counts support the clone carrying this T cell receptor beta chain. Its antigen is unknown. Researchers took RNA transcripts and amplified the TCR beta CDR3 regions from them. Carried out on the TCR CDR3, a first-round RT-PCR used the HTBI primer set. TCRdb used MiXCR to reprocess the multiplex PCR reads, holding one entry per CDR3 protein. The repertoire holds approximately 420,000 distinct CDR3 sequences, with under 15% as singletons. The data originate from a study of T cells in Graves' hyperthyroidism and ophthalmopathy. Study overall: At initial diagnosis, before any treatment had begun, peripheral blood was obtained. Study-wide points: The model's output predicted ophthalmopathy at a median of roughly 6.9 months prior to onset.

Thyroid ultrasound, orbital computed tomography, clinical symptoms, and serum thyroxine and TRAb underpinned diagnoses. This sample holds PBMCs from 10 ml fresh peripheral blood. This receptor was taken from a woman in her 30s with Graves' hyperthyroidism. The sequenced material came from blood.

This CDR3 is CASPPGRGFYEQYF. The CDR3 DNA sequence: TGTGCCAGCCCCCCGGGCAGGGGTTTCTACGAGCAGTACTTC. The V call is TRBV2, the J call TRBJ2-7; tentatively, D is TRBD1 (6 bases). Germline V CDR1 and CDR2: SNHLY, FYNNEI. V lost 8 bases and J lost 3, with 17 bases in between. CDR3 length equals 14 residues.